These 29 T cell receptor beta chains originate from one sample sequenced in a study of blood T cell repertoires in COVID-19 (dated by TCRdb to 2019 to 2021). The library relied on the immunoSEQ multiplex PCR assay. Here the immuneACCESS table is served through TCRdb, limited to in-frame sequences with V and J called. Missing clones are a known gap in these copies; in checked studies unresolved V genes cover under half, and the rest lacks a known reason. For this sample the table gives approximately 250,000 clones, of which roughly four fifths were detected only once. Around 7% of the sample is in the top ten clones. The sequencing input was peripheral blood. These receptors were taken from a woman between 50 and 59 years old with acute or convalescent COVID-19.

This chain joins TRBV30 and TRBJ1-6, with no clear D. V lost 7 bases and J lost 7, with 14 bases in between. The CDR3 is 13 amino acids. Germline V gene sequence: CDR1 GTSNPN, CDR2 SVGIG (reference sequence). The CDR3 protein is CAYDYAPNSPLHF. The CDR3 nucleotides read TGTGCCTACGACTACGCCCCCAATTCACCCCTCCACTTT.

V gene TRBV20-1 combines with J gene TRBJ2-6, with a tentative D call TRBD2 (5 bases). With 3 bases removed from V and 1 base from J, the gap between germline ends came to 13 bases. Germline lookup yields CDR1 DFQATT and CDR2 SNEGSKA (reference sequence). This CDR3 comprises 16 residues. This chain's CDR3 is CSASVGVRSGANVLTF. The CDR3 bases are TGCAGTGCTAGTGTGGGAGTACGGTCTGGGGCCAACGTCCTGACTTTC.

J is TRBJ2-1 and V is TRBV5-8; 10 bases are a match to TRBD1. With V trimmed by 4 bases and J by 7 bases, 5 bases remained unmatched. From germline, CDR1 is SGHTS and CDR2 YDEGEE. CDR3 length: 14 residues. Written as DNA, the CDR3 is TGTGCCAGCAGCCCAGGACAGGGGGGGAATGAGCAGTTCTTC. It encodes CASSPGQGGNEQFF.

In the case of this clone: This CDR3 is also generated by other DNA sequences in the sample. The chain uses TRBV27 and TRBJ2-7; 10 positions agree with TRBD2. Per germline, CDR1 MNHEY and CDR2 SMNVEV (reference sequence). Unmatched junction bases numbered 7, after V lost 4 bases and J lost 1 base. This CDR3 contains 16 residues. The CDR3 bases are TGTGCCAGCAGTTCGTCTAGCGGGGGCCTTTCCTACGAGCAGTACTTC. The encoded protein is CASSSSSGGLSYEQYF.

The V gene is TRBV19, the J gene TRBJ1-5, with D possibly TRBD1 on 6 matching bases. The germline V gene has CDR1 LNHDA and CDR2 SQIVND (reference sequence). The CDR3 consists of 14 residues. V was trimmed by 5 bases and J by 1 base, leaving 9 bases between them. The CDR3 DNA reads TGTGCCAGTAGTTACAGGGAGAGCAATCAGCCCCAGCATTTT. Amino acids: CASSYRESNQPQHF.

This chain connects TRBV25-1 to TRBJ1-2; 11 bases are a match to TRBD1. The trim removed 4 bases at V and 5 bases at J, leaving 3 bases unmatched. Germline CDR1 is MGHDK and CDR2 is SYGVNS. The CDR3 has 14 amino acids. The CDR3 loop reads CASSGTGGAYGYTF. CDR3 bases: TGTGCCAGCAGTGGGACAGGGGGCGCTTATGGCTACACCTTC.

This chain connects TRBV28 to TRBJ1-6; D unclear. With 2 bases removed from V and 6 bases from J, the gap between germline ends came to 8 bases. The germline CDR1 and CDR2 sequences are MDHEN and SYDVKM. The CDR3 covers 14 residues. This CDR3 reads CASSLVRVNSPLHF. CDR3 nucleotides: TGTGCCAGCAGTTTAGTTCGGGTTAATTCACCCCTCCACTTT.

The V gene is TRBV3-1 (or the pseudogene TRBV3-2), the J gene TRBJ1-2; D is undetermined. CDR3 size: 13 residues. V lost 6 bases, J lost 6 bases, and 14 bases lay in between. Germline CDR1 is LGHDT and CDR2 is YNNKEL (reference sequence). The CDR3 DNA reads TGTGCCAGCAGTCGTAGTGGGGAGGATGGCTACACCTTC. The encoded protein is CASSRSGEDGYTF.

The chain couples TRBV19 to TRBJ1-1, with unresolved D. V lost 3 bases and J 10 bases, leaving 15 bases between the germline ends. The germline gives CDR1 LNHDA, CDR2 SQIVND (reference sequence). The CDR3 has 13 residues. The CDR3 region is CASSILATTGAFF. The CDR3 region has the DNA TGTGCCAGTAGTATCCTGGCCACAACGGGAGCTTTCTTT.

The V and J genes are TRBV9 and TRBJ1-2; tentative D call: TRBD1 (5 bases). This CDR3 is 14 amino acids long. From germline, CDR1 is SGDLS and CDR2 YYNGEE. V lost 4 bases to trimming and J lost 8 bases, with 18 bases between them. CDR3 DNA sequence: TGTGCCAGCAGCTCCGGGGGGGGAACAGGAGGCTACACCTTC. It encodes CASSSGGGTGGYTF.

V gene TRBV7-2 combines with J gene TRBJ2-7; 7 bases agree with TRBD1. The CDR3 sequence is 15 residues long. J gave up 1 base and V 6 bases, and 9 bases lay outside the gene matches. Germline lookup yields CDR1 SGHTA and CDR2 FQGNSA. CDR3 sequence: CASSFGQAISYEQYF. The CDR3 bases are TGTGCCAGCAGTTTCGGACAGGCCATTTCCTACGAGCAGTACTTC.

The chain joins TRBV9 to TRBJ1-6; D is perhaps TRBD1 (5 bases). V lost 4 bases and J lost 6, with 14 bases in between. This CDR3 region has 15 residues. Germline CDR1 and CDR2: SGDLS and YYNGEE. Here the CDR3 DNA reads TGTGCCAGCAGCTCATCGGGACTGATTAATTCACCCCTCCACTTT. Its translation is CASSSSGLINSPLHF.

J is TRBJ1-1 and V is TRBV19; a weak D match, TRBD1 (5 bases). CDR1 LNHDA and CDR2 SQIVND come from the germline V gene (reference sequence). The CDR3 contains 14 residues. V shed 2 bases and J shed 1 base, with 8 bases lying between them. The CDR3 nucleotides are TGTGCCAGTAGTATATGGGGGGAGAACACTGAAGCTTTCTTT. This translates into CASSIWGENTEAFF.

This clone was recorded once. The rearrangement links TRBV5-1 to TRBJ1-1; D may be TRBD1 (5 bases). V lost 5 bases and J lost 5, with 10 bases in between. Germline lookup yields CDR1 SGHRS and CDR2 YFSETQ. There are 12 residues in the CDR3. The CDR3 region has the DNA TGCGCCAGCAGGGACACCGAAACTGAAGCTTTCTTT. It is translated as CASRDTETEAFF.

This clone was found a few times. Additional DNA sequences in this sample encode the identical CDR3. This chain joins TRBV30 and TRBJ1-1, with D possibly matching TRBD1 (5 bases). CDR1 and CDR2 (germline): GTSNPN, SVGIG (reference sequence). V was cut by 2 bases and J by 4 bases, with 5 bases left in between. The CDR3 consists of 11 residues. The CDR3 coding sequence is TGTGCCTGGAGTCAGGGCACTGAAGCTTTCTTT. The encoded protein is CAWSQGTEAFF.

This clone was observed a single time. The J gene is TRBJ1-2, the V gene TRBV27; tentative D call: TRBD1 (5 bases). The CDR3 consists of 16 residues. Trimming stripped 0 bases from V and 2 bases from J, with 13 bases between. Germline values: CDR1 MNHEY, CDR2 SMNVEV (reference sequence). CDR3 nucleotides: TGTGCCAGCAGTTTATCGAGCCAGGGAGGAAACTATGGCTACACCTTC. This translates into CASSLSSQGGNYGYTF.

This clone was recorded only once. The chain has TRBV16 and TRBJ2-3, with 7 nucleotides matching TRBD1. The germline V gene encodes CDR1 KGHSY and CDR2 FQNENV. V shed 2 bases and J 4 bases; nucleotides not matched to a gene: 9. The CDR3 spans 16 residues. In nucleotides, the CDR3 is TGTGCCAGCAGCCAAACCGTGACAGGGAGCCCAGATACGCAGTATTTT. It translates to CASSQTVTGSPDTQYF.

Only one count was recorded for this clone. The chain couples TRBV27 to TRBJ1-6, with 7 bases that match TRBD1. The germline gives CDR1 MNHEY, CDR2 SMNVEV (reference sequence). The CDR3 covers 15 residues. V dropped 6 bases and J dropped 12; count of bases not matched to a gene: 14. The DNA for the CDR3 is TGTGCCAGCAGCCCGGACAGGTCATCTGGTGGACCCCTCCACTTT. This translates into CASSPDRSSGGPLHF.

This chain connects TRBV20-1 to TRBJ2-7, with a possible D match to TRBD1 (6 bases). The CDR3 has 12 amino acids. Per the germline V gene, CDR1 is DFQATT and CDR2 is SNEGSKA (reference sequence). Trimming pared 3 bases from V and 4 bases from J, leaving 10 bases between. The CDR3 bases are TGCAGTGCTAGTTTACAGGGTTACGAGCAGTACTTC. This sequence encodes CSASLQGYEQYF.

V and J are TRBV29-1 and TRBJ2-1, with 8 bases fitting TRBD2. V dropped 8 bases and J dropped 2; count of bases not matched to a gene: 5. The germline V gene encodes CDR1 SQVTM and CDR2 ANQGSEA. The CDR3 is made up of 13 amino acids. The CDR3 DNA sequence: TGCAGCTTCGGGGGGGGGACCTACAATGAGCAGTTCTTC. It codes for CSFGGGTYNEQFF.

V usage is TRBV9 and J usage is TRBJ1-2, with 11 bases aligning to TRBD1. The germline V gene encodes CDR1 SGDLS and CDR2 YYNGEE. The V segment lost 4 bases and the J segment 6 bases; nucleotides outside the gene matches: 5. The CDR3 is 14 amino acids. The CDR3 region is CASSPWTGGDGYTF. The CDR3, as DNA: TGTGCCAGCAGCCCGTGGACAGGGGGCGATGGCTACACCTTC.

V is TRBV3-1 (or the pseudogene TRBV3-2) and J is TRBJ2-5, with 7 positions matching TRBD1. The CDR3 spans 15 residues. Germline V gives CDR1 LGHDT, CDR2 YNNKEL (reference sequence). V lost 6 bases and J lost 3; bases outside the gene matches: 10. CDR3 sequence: CASRTQRDSKETQYF. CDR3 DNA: TGTGCCAGCAGAACGCAGAGGGACAGCAAAGAGACCCAGTACTTC.

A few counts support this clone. CDR3 bases: TGTGCCAGCAGTCGATCCGGGACTGGAAATGGCTACACCTTC. This encodes CASSRSGTGNGYTF. The rearrangement uses TRBV6-6 and TRBJ1-2; D is possibly TRBD1 (5 bases). Germline lookup yields CDR1 MNHNY and CDR2 SVGAGI (reference sequence). The CDR3 loop spans 14 amino acids. Trimming took off 5 bases at V and 6 bases at J, with 16 bases between the two ends.

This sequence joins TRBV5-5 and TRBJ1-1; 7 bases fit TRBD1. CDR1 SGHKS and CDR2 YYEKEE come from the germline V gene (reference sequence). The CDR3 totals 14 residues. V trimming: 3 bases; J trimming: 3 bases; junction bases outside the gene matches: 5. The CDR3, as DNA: TGTGCCAGCAGCTGGACAGGTTCGGACACTGAAGCTTTCTTT. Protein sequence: CASSWTGSDTEAFF.

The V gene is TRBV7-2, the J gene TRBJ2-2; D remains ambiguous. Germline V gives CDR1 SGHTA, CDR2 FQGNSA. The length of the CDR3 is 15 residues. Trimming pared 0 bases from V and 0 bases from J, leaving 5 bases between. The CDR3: CASSLAGPNTGELFF. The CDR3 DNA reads TGTGCCAGCAGCTTAGCTGGGCCGAACACCGGGGAGCTGTTTTTT. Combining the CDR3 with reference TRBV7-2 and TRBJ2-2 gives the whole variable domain GAGVSQSPSNKVTEKGKDVELRCDPISGHTALYWYRQSLGQGLEFLIYFQGNSAPDKSGLPSDRFSAERTGGSVSTLTIQRTQQEDSAVYLCASSLAGPNTGELFFGEGSRLTVL.

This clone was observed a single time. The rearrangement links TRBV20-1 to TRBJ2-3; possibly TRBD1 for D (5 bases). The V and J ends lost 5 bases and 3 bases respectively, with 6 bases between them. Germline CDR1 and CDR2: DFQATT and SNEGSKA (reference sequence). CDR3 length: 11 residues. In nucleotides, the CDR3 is TGCAGTGCTCAGGGAACAGATACGCAGTATTTT. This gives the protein CSAQGTDTQYF.

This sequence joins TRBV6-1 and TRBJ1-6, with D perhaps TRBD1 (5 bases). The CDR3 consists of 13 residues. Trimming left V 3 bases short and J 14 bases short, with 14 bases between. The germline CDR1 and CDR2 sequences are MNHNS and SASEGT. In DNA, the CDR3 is TGTGCCAGCAGTGACGATAACAGGATAACCCTCCACTTT. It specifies CASSDDNRITLHF.

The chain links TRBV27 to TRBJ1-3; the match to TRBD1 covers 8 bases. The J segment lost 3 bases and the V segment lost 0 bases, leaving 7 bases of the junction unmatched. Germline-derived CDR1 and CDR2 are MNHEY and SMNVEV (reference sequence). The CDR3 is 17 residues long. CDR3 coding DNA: TGTGCCAGCAGTTTATCGTCCAGGGGGCTTGGTGGAAACACCATATATTTT. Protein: CASSLSSRGLGGNTIYF.

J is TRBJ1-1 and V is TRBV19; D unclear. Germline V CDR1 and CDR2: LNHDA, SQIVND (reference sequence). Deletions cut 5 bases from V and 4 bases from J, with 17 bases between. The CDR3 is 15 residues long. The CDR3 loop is CASSPRTPAGTEAFF. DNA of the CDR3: TGTGCCAGTAGTCCACGGACCCCCGCGGGCACTGAAGCTTTCTTT. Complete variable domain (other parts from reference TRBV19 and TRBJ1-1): DGGITQSPKYLFRKEGQNVTLSCEQNLNHDAMYWYRQDPGQGLRLIYYSQIVNDFQKGDIAEGYSVSREKKESFPLTVTSAQKNPTAFYLCASSPRTPAGTEAFFGQGTRLTVV.